This entry is about one TCR beta chain. Profiled with immunoSEQ multiplex PCR; TCRdb holds only in-frame clones, not every one. The sample shows about 70,000 clones, nearly 95% of them seen only once. This sample stems from a study of T cell changes during pregnancy in multiple sclerosis. The germline V gene encodes CDR1 GTSNPN and CDR2 SVGIG (reference sequence). This CDR3 spans 14 amino acids. V was shortened by 0 bases and J by 5 bases, with 11 bases between the two germline ends. The TCR was taken from a female donor with multiple sclerosis, enrolled in a pregnancy study. Sample: CD4+ T cells from peripheral blood mononuclear cells, taken after pregnancy. The rearrangement uses TRBV30 and TRBJ2-1; D is unclear. Written as DNA, the CDR3 is TGTGCCTGGAGTGTATGGGTGAGCGACAATGAGCAGTTCTTC. This codes for CAWSVWVSDNEQFF.